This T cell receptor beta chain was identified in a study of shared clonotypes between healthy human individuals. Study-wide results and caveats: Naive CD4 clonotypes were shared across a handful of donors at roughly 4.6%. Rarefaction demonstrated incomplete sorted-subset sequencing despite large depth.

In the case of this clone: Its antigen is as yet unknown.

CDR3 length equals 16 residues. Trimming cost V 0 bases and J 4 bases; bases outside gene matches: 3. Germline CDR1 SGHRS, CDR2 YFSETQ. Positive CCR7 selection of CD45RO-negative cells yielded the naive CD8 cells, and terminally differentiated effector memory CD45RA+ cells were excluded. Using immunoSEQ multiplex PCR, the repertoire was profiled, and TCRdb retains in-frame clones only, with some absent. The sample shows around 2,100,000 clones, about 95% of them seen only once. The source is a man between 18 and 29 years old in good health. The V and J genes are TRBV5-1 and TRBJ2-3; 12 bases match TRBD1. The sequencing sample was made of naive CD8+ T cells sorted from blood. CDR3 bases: TGCGCCAGCAGCTTGGCGGGACAGGGGGCCCCAGATACGCAGTATTTT. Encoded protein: CASSLAGQGAPDTQYF.